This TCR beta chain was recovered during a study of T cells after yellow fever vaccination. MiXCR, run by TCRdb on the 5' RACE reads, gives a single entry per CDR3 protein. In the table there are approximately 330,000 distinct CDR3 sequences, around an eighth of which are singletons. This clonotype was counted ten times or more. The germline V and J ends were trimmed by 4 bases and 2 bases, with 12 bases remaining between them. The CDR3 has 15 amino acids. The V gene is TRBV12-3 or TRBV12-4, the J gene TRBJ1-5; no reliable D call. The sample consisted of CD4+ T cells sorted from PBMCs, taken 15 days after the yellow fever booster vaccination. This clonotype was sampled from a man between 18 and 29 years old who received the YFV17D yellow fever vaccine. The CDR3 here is CASSSGSVGNQPQHF. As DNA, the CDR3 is TGTGCCAGCAGTTCCGGAAGCGTAGGCAATCAGCCCCAGCATTTT.